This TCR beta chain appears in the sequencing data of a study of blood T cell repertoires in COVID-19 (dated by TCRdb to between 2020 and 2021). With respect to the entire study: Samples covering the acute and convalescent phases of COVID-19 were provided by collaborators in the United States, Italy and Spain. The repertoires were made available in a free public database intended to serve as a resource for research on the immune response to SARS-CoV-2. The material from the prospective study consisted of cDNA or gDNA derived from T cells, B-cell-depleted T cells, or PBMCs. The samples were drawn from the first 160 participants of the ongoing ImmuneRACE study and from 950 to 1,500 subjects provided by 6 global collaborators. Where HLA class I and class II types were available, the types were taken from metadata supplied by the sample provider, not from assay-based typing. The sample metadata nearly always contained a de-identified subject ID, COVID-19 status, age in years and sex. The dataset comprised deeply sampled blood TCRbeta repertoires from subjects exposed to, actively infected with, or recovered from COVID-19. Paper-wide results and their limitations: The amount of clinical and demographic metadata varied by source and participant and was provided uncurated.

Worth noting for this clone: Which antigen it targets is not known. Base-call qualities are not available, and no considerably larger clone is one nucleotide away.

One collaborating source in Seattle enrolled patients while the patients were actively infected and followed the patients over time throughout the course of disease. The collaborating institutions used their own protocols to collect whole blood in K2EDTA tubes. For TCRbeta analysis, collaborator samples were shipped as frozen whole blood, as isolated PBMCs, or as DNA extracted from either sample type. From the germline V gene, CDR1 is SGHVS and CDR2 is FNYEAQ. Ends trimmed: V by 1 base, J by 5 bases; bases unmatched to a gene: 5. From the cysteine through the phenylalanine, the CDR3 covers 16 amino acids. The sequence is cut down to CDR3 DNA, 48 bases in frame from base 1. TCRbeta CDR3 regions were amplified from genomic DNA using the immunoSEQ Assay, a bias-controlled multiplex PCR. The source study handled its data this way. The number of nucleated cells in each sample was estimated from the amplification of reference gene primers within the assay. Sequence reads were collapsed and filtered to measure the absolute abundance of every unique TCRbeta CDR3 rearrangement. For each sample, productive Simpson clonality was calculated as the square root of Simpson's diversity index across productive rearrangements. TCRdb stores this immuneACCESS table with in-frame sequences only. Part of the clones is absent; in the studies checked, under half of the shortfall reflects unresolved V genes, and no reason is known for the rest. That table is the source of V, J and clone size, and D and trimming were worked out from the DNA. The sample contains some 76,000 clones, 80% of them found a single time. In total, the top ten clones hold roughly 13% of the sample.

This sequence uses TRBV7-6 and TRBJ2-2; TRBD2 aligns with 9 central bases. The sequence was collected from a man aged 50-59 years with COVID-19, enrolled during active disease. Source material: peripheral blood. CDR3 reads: CASSLGAGGRTGELFF. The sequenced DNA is TGTGCCAGCAGCTTAGGGGCGGGAGGGCGTACCGGGGAGCTGTTTTTT.